This is a list of T cell receptor beta chains from one sample in a study of T-cell memory formation after mild COVID-19. TCRdb independently ran MiXCR on the 5' RACE reads; one entry per CDR3 protein. The sample includes more than 300,000 distinct CDR3 sequences, roughly an eighth seen only once; the top ten take 20% to 25%. The sample comprised PBMCs or a T cell subset sorted from them (not recorded which). These receptors were obtained from a man aged 18 to 30 who had mild COVID-19 (a few samples of this study predate the infection). Cell type and time point are not known. The CDR3 runs from the conserved cysteine through the conserved F or W. A D gene is named only where the DNA matches it firmly. Some rows have no size entry. The others give once, few or many, or a class for an expanded clone.

v_gene	d_gene	len	abundance	j_gene	CDR3nt	CDR3aa
TRBV20-1	-	14	-	TRBJ2-7	TGCAGTGCTAGTAAGGGACTGAGGGGCTACGAGCAGTACTTC	CSASKGLRGYEQYF
TRBV7-2	-	14	few	TRBJ2-5	TGTGCCAGCAGCTCCCGCAGTATTCAAGAGACCCAGTACTTC	CASSSRSIQETQYF
TRBV7-6	-	18	few	TRBJ2-1	TGTGCCAGCAGCTTATTTCTTTCCCCGGGCCGCTCCTACAATGAGCAGTTCTTC	CASSLFLSPGRSYNEQFF
TRBV27	TRBD2	15	-	TRBJ2-1	TGTGCCAGCAGTTTAGGCGGGGGGGCAGGCAATGAGCAGTTCTTC	CASSLGGGAGNEQFF
TRBV2	-	17	many	TRBJ1-2	TGTGCCAGCAGTGAGTCTAGGGGATGGCAGACTCGCTATGGCTACACCTTC	CASSESRGWQTRYGYTF
TRBV5-1	-	11	few	TRBJ1-2	TGCGCCAGCAGCTTGGAGGGTGGCTACACCTTC	CASSLEGGYTF
TRBV10-3	-	15	many	TRBJ1-2	TGTGCCATCAGTGATCCGGGACGGGATAACTATGGCTACACCTTC	CAISDPGRDNYGYTF
TRBV15	-	16	few	TRBJ2-2	TGTGCCACCAGCAGAGAGAGGACACAGAACACCGGGGAGCTGTTTTTT	CATSRERTQNTGELFF
TRBV4-3	-	14	few	TRBJ1-2	TGCGCCAGCAGCCAGGGAGTGGTGCTATATGGCTACACCTTC	CASSQGVVLYGYTF
TRBV29-1	TRBD1	14	few	TRBJ2-1	TGCAGCGTTGAGCCGGGACAGCTATACAATGAGCAGTTCTTC	CSVEPGQLYNEQFF
TRBV19	-	12	many	TRBJ2-3	TGTGCCAGTAACAGGGGCACAGATACGCAGTATTTT	CASNRGTDTQYF
TRBV7-8	TRBD1	15	few	TRBJ1-5	TGTGCCAGCAGCTTAGGAGGACAGGGTAATCAGCCCCAGCATTTT	CASSLGGQGNQPQHF
TRBV7-9	-	15	-	TRBJ2-3	TGTGCCAGCAGCTTAGGCGGCGACAGCGCAGATACGCAGTATTTT	CASSLGGDSADTQYF
TRBV20-1	TRBD1	15	few	TRBJ1-5	TGCAGTGCTAGGCCGACAGGGTCCCTCAATCAGCCCCAGCATTTT	CSARPTGSLNQPQHF
TRBV6-2/TRBV6-3	-	14	-	TRBJ1-5	TGTGCCAGCACAACAGGGAATAGCAATCAGCCCCAGCATTTT	CASTTGNSNQPQHF
TRBV20-1	-	16	few	TRBJ2-3	TGCAGTGCTAGAAGTGGGAGCCTCTATAGCACAGATACGCAGTATTTT	CSARSGSLYSTDTQYF
TRBV5-1	-	16	-	TRBJ2-3	TGCGCCAGCAGCCGTGTGGGAGACGGATCCACAGATACGCAGTATTTT	CASSRVGDGSTDTQYF
TRBV11-2	TRBD1	14	many	TRBJ2-3	TGTGCCAGCAGCATCGGACAGGGCACAGATACGCAGTATTTT	CASSIGQGTDTQYF
TRBV12-3/TRBV12-4	-	15	many	TRBJ1-2	TGTGCCAGCAGTTTAGCGCTAGGCAGGAGCTATGGCTACACCTTC	CASSLALGRSYGYTF
TRBV5-1	-	15	-	TRBJ2-1	TGCGCCAGCAGCTTGGTGCAGAGGATGGCGGGCTCGCAGTTCTTC	CASSLVQRMAGSQFF
TRBV7-9	-	12	-	TRBJ1-5	TGTGCCAGCGGGTTCCTGGGGCAGCCCCAGCATTTT	CASGFLGQPQHF
TRBV6-5	TRBD1	14	-	TRBJ2-5	TGTGCCAGCAGTTACGGGACAGCCCAAGAGACCCAGTACTTC	CASSYGTAQETQYF
TRBV18	TRBD2	18	few	TRBJ2-2	TGTGCCAGCTCAACACGTCTAGCGGGGGGGCCTGACACCGGGGAGCTGTTTTTT	CASSTRLAGGPDTGELFF
TRBV7-9	TRBD1	13	few	TRBJ1-2	TGTGCCAGCAGCCCACAGGGGGCCTATGGCTACACCTTC	CASSPQGAYGYTF
TRBV4-3	-	14	many	TRBJ2-1	TGCGCCAGCAGCCAAGATATAAGGGTAAATGAGCAGTTCTTC	CASSQDIRVNEQFF
TRBV30	TRBD2	15	-	TRBJ2-1	TGTGCCTGGAGTGAAACTAGCGGGCTATACAATGAGCAGTTCTTC	CAWSETSGLYNEQFF
TRBV29-1	-	12	-	TRBJ1-2	TGCAGCGTTGGTTCCGATCTCTATGGCTACACCTTC	CSVGSDLYGYTF
TRBV6-5	-	16	-	TRBJ2-1	TGTGCCAGCAGTTGGACCGGGACTCAAATCTACAATGAGCAGTTCTTC	CASSWTGTQIYNEQFF
TRBV2	TRBD1	14	-	TRBJ1-6	TGTGCCAGCAGGGGACAGTCGGGGAATTCACCCCTCCACTTT	CASRGQSGNSPLHF
TRBV4-1	-	15	-	TRBJ2-7	TGCGCCAGCAGCCACGCTTCCGGTAGGGACAACGAGCAGTACTTC	CASSHASGRDNEQYF
TRBV20-1	-	15	few	TRBJ1-1	TGCAGTGCTAGCTCGAACAGCGGGCTGAACACTGAAGCTTTCTTT	CSASSNSGLNTEAFF
TRBV28	-	18	-	TRBJ2-6	TGTGCCAGCAGTTTGGTAGGGACTGCGTACTCTGGGGCCAACGTCCTGACTTTC	CASSLVGTAYSGANVLTF
TRBV4-2	TRBD1	17	-	TRBJ1-1	TGTGCCAGCAGCCAAGTCAGTCGCGTGGACAGGGCCACTGAAGCTTTCTTT	CASSQVSRVDRATEAFF
TRBV11-2	TRBD1	15	few	TRBJ1-6	TGTGCCAGCAGCCCGATGGGACAGCGGAATTCACCCCTCCACTTT	CASSPMGQRNSPLHF
TRBV9	-	14	-	TRBJ2-3	TGTGCCAGCAGAGGGGTACAATCCACAGATACGCAGTATTTT	CASRGVQSTDTQYF
TRBV20-1	TRBD2	12	-	TRBJ2-5	TGCAGTGCTTGGACTAGCGGGGAAACCCAGTACTTC	CSAWTSGETQYF
TRBV11-2	TRBD2	14	once	TRBJ2-3	TGTGCCAGCAGCCGTCTCGGGGGGGCAGGTACGCAGTATTTT	CASSRLGGAGTQYF
TRBV6-6	-	16	-	TRBJ1-3	TGTGCCAGCAGCAACCACGGCAGGACCTCTGGAAACACCATATATTTT	CASSNHGRTSGNTIYF
TRBV20-1	TRBD1	15	few	TRBJ2-7	TGCAGTGCTAGAGATCCCGGGACAGGGGGTTACGAGCAGTACTTC	CSARDPGTGGYEQYF
TRBV7-2	TRBD2	18	many	TRBJ2-1	TGTGCCAGCAGCTCCCTTGGGACTAGCGGGGTAACCTACAATGAGCAGTTCTTC	CASSSLGTSGVTYNEQFF
TRBV4-1	TRBD2	17	-	TRBJ2-3	TGCGCCAGCAGCCAAGGGGGATTAGCGGGGAGCACAGATACGCAGTATTTT	CASSQGGLAGSTDTQYF
TRBV5-1	TRBD2	15	many	TRBJ2-1	TGTGCCAGCAGCTTAGTCGGCGGGGGGGCCAATGAGCAGTTCTTC	CASSLVGGGANEQFF
TRBV30	-	13	-	TRBJ2-3	TGTGCCTGGGGCCGGGACCTACAGGGTACGCAGTATTTT	CAWGRDLQGTQYF
TRBV6-5	-	13	-	TRBJ1-2	TGTGCCAGCAGTTACTTCGACAGGACGAACTACACCTTC	CASSYFDRTNYTF
TRBV29-1	TRBD1	14	-	TRBJ2-1	TGCAGCGCCGCCGGGGACAGGGTCGTAGGTGAGCAGTTCTTC	CSAAGDRVVGEQFF
TRBV24-1	TRBD1	16	-	TRBJ2-2	TGTGCCACCAGTGATTTCATCGGGACAGGACCCGGGGAGCTGTTTTTT	CATSDFIGTGPGELFF
TRBV25-1	-	13	-	TRBJ1-2	TGTGCCAGCAGTGGGTCAGGGGTTTACGGCTACACCTTC	CASSGSGVYGYTF
TRBV7-3	-	16	-	TRBJ2-2	TGTGCCAGCAGCCTAACCCGGGTCCTGAACACCGGGGAGCTGTTTTTT	CASSLTRVLNTGELFF
TRBV18	TRBD2	18	-	TRBJ2-3	TGTGCCAGCTCACCGCCTTGGACTAGCGCGTTGGACACAGATACGCAGTATTTT	CASSPPWTSALDTDTQYF